The 4 T cell receptor beta chains listed next were all sequenced from one sample in a study of Graves' ophthalmopathy and Graves' hyperthyroidism. Transcripts of RNA were the source for amplifying TCR beta CDR3 regions. The library came from an HTBI-primed first-round RT-PCR and a second-round multiplex PCR. TCRdb analysed the multiplex PCR reads with MiXCR anew, one entry per CDR3 protein. In the table there are about 380,000 distinct CDR3 sequences, over 15% of which are singletons. Sequencing was performed on peripheral blood. These receptors all stem from a woman younger than 35 with stable Graves' hyperthyroidism.

The CDR3 nucleotides read TGTGCCAGCAGTGCTAGCGGGGGGGCCTATGAGCAGTTCTTC. Protein product: CASSASGGAYEQFF. The chain links TRBV12-3 or TRBV12-4 to TRBJ2-1; the match to TRBD2 covers 12 bases. The V gene end was trimmed by 5 bases and the J gene end by 8 bases; junction bases not matched to a gene: 4. This CDR3 is 14 amino acids long.

This clonotype occurred many times. This chain joins TRBV28 and TRBJ1-1; the D gene is possibly TRBD1 (5 bases). CDR1 MDHEN and CDR2 SYDVKM come from the germline V gene. Trimming pared 6 bases from V and 2 bases from J, leaving 19 bases between. The CDR3 length is 16 residues. The CDR3 loop is CASSTSWGPTNTEAFF. DNA for the CDR3: TGTGCCAGCAGCACCTCATGGGGCCCTACAAACACTGAAGCTTTCTTT.

V gene TRBV5-1 combines with J gene TRBJ1-1; 10 nucleotides align to TRBD1. Trimming at V came to 0 bases and at J to 4 bases, leaving 6 bases not matched to a gene. The CDR3 is 16 amino acids. CDR1 is SGHRS and CDR2 is YFSETQ in the germline V gene. This CDR3 reads CASSLAGQGTSTEAFF. In DNA form, the CDR3 reads TGCGCCAGCAGCTTGGCGGGACAGGGGACGAGCACTGAAGCTTTCTTT.

This clonotype was recorded many times. This chain uses TRBV12-5 with TRBJ2-7; 7 bases line up with TRBD2. The CDR3 extends over 15 amino acids. Germline-derived CDR1 and CDR2 are LGHNT and FRNRAP. The ends lost 10 bases at V and 3 bases at J; junction bases unmatched: 15. CDR3 DNA sequence: TGTGCTACTTCCCCGGGGACGGGGGGTATCTACGAGCAGTACTTC. It yields the protein CATSPGTGGIYEQYF. Full variable domain (remainder filled in from reference TRBV12-5 and TRBJ2-7): DARVTQTPRHKVTEMGQEVTMRCQPILGHNTVFWYRQTMMQGLELLAYFRNRAPLDDSGMPKDRFSAEMPDATLATLKIQPSEPRDSAVYFCATSPGTGGIYEQYFGPGTRLTVT.